The T cell receptor (beta chain) described here comes from a study of blood T cell repertoires in COVID-19. Study-wide background: Collection of acute and convalescent COVID-19 samples took place in the United States, Italy and Spain. T cells, B-cell-depleted T cells, or PBMCs provided the cDNA or gDNA that served as material.

Trimming removed 1 base from V and 4 bases from J, with 17 bases in between. Germline CDR1 reads GTSNPN; CDR2 reads SVGIG (reference sequence). The CDR3 totals 15 residues. The assay was immunoSEQ multiplex PCR, and TCRdb's table has in-frame clones only and misses some. The data show about 200,000 clones, roughly nine tenths seen once. This clone was seen more than once but under ten times. The chain carries TRBV30 and TRBJ2-7; a weak D match, TRBD2 (6 bases). This receptor was taken from a man aged 35 to 55 with acute or convalescent COVID-19. The sample comprised peripheral blood. The CDR3 loop reads CAWSAGVVSSYEQYF. CDR3 bases: TGTGCCTGGAGTGCGGGGGTGGTAAGTTCTTACGAGCAGTACTTC.